The 17 T cell receptor beta chains given below trace back to one sample, sequenced in a study of blood T cell repertoires in COVID-19. This table comes from immunoSEQ multiplex PCR, and its TCRdb copy is limited to in-frame clones, with some not included. This sample has about 260,000 clones, with about nine tenths found just once. Input material: PBMCs or T cells enriched from blood (not recorded which). The receptor source for this set is a woman in her forties or fifties who had recovered from COVID-19.

In the case of this clone: The sample carries other DNA sequences with the same CDR3. This rearrangement joins TRBV6-5 to TRBJ1-5; 7 bases match TRBD1. Germline assignment: CDR1 MNHEY and CDR2 SVGAGI. The CDR3 is made up of 14 amino acids. J gave up 6 bases and V 2 bases, and 4 bases lay outside the gene matches. For the CDR3, the DNA is TGTGCCAGCAGTTACCGACAGGGAGGTCAGCCCCAGCATTTT. It yields the protein CASSYRQGGQPQHF.

The rearrangement joins TRBV21-1 to TRBJ1-4; the table assigns TRBD1, which was not confirmed against the DNA. TRBV21-1 represents a pseudogene. The CDR3 is made up of 14 amino acids. DNA of the CDR3: TGTGCCAGCAGCAGCAGGCCTAGGGGTGAAAAACTGTTTTTT. This translates into CASSSRPRGEKLFF.

This rearrangement joins TRBV10-3 to TRBJ1-1; D ambiguous. This CDR3 is built from 15 residues. Between the trimmed V and J ends, which lost 4 bases and 5 bases, there was a span of 17 bases. Germline V gene data show CDR1 as ENHRY and CDR2 as SYGVKD. This CDR3 reads CAISGRTDDVTEAFF. The DNA for the CDR3 is TGTGCCATCAGTGGGAGGACCGACGATGTGACTGAAGCTTTCTTT.

This sequence joins TRBV5-8 and TRBJ2-1, with 13 bases identical to TRBD2. This CDR3 comprises 15 residues. V shed 4 bases and J 6 bases; nucleotides not matched to a gene: 4. Germline V CDR1 and CDR2: SGHTS, YDEGEE. CDR3 protein: CASSPGLAGSNEQFF. The DNA of the CDR3 is TGTGCCAGCAGCCCGGGACTAGCGGGAAGCAATGAGCAGTTCTTC.

The CDR3 region has the DNA TGTGCCAGCAGCCCCCAGGGGAGCACCGGGGAGCTGTTTTTT. Its protein product is CASSPQGSTGELFF. The chain is built from TRBV7-2 and TRBJ2-2; TRBD1 might be the D (6 bases). V shed 5 bases and J shed 4 bases, with 11 bases lying between them. The length of the CDR3 is 14 residues. The germline gives CDR1 SGHTA, CDR2 FQGNSA.

The gene calls are TRBV3-1 (or the pseudogene TRBV3-2) and TRBJ2-7, with 8 nucleotides matching TRBD1. Germline trimming cut 4 bases from V and 2 bases from J; bases unmatched to any gene: 7. CDR3 length: 15 amino acids. The germline V gene encodes CDR1 LGHDT and CDR2 YNNKEL (reference sequence). The CDR3 DNA is TGTGCCAGCAGCCTTTCGTGGACAGGGACCTACGAGCAGTACTTC. This translates into CASSLSWTGTYEQYF.

V and J are TRBV28 and TRBJ2-7; a weak D match, TRBD2 (5 bases). The CDR3 consists of 14 residues. The germline V gene encodes CDR1 MDHEN and CDR2 SYDVKM. Trimming removed 7 bases from V and 6 bases from J, with 19 bases in between. The DNA for the CDR3 is TGTGCCAGCACCACACCCCTCGGGATAGGCGAGCAGTACTTC. Protein product: CASTTPLGIGEQYF.

This chain links TRBV5-1 with TRBJ2-5, with D unresolved. Germline CDR1 reads SGHRS; CDR2 reads YFSETQ. V lost 4 bases and J lost 5, with 18 bases in between. This CDR3 is 15 amino acids long. CDR3 in amino acids: CASSQDPLRTETQYF. The CDR3 DNA follows: TGCGCCAGCAGCCAGGATCCCCTTCGAACCGAGACCCAGTACTTC. The full variable domain, rest sourced from reference TRBV5-1 and TRBJ2-5, is KAGVTQTPRYLIKTRGQQVTLSCSPISGHRSVSWYQQTPGQGLQFLFEYFSETQRNKGNFPGRFSGRQFSNSRSEMNVSTLELGDSALYLCASSQDPLRTETQYFGPGTRLLVL.

This chain uses TRBV7-2 with TRBJ2-1; D is possibly TRBD2 (6 bases). CDR3 length: 17 amino acids. Trimming took off 5 bases at V and 9 bases at J, with 26 bases between the two ends. Germline-derived CDR1 and CDR2 are SGHTA and FQGNSA. The CDR3 DNA follows: TGTGCCAGCAGCCCCCGCGTCAGGTTAGCGGAGGTCGGTGAGCAGTTCTTC. Protein sequence: CASSPRVRLAEVGEQFF.

The chain recombines TRBV2 with TRBJ2-3; TRBD2 matches 7 bases. CDR3 length equals 15 residues. V was clipped by 6 bases and J by 2 bases; unmatched bases: 8. Germline CDR1 and CDR2: SNHLY and FYNNEI. As DNA, the CDR3 is TGTGCCAGCAGGACCGGCGGGAGTGCCACAGATACGCAGTATTTT. Its translation: CASRTGGSATDTQYF. Complete variable domain (other parts from reference TRBV2 and TRBJ2-3): EPEVTQTPSHQVTQMGQEVILRCVPISNHLYFYWYRQILGQKVEFLVSFYNNEISEKSEIFDDQFSVERPDGSNFTLKIRSTKLEDSAMYFCASRTGGSATDTQYFGPGTRLTVL.

This chain joins TRBV28 and TRBJ1-2, with 10 bases matching TRBD1. Germline CDR1 MDHEN, CDR2 SYDVKM. This CDR3 is built from 15 residues. J gave up 2 bases and V 7 bases, and 7 bases lay outside the gene matches. The CDR3 protein is CASNRQGAENYGYTF. The CDR3 DNA follows: TGTGCCAGCAACCGACAGGGGGCGGAAAACTATGGCTACACCTTC.

As for this clone: The junction departs from the called germline gene at one end, perhaps through a read error. This chain links TRBV7-7 with TRBJ2-1, with 8 bases aligning to TRBD1. CDR3 length: 16 amino acids. Germline loops: CDR1 SSHAT, CDR2 FNYEAQ (reference sequence). The CDR3: CASSLVNPGQGAEQFF. In nucleotides, the CDR3 is TGTGCTAGCAGCTTAGTTAATCCCGGACAGGGTGCGGAGCAGTTCTTC. The variable domain in full, completed from reference TRBV7-7 and TRBJ2-1, reads GAGVSQSPRYKVTKRGQDVTLRCDPISSHATLYWYQQALGQGPEFLTYFNYEAQPDKSGLPSDRFSAERPEGSISTLTIQRTEQRDSAMYRCASSLVNPGQGAEQFFGPGTRLTVL.

In DNA form, the CDR3 reads TGTGCCAGCAGCTTAGAGGCGGGAGTGGGTAATGAGCAGTTCTTC. This gives the protein CASSLEAGVGNEQFF. V is TRBV7-3 and J is TRBJ2-1, with 7 bases that match TRBD2. This CDR3 region has 15 residues. V shed 2 bases, J shed 7 bases, and the junction held 8 bases outside the gene matches. Germline assignment: CDR1 SGHTA and CDR2 FQGTGA. The full variable domain, in which reference TRBV7-3 and TRBJ2-1 provide the parts outside the CDR3, is GAGVSQTPSNKVTEKGKYVELRCDPISGHTALYWYRQSLGQGPEFLIYFQGTGAADDSGLPNDRFFAVRPEGSVSTLKIQRTERGDSAVYLCASSLEAGVGNEQFFGPGTRLTVL.

This sequence joins TRBV5-4 and TRBJ2-5; D is perhaps TRBD1 (6 bases). Trimming removed 0 bases at V and 4 bases at J, with 13 bases between. CDR1 SGHNT and CDR2 YYREEE come from the germline V gene (reference sequence). There are 15 residues in the CDR3. Here the CDR3 reads CASSLAPRGIETQYF. In DNA form, the CDR3 reads TGTGCCAGCAGCTTGGCCCCCAGGGGAATAGAGACCCAGTACTTC. Full variable domain (outside the CDR3, taken from reference TRBV5-4 and TRBJ2-5): ETGVTQSPTHLIKTRGQQVTLRCSSQSGHNTVSWYQQALGQGPQFIFQYYREEENGRGNFPPRFSGLQFPNYSSELNVNALELDDSALYLCASSLAPRGIETQYFGPGTRLLVL.

The chain recombines TRBV28 with TRBJ2-2; D may be TRBD2 (6 bases). The V and J ends lost 8 bases and 4 bases respectively, with 11 bases between them. CDR3 length equals 13 residues. The germline V gene has CDR1 MDHEN and CDR2 SYDVKM. CDR3 coding DNA: TGTGCCAGCCGCCCCGGGGGCACCGGGGAGCTGTTTTTT. It is translated as CASRPGGTGELFF.

The chain combines TRBV6-1 with TRBJ1-5; D gene ambiguous. The length of the CDR3 is 16 residues. V lost 5 bases, J lost 2 bases, and 16 bases lay in between. Germline V gene lookup returns CDR1 MNHNS and CDR2 SASEGT. The CDR3 sequence is CASSQEVHGGNQPQHF. DNA for the CDR3: TGTGCCAGCAGTCAAGAGGTACACGGGGGCAATCAGCCCCAGCATTTT.

This chain connects TRBV28 to TRBJ1-5, with D perhaps matching TRBD1 (6 bases). Per germline, CDR1 MDHEN and CDR2 SYDVKM. This CDR3 is 17 amino acids long. V was clipped by 0 bases and J by 3 bases, with 15 bases between them. The CDR3: CASSLWPPDSLNQPQHF. The CDR3, as DNA: TGTGCCAGCAGTTTATGGCCACCGGACAGCCTCAATCAGCCCCAGCATTTT.